The present T cell receptor (beta chain) was sequenced within a study of brain T cells in children with intractable seizures. Libraries were prepared by immunoSEQ multiplex PCR; TCRdb keeps only in-frame clonotypes and omits some of them. The sample carries about 80,000 clones, 90% to 95% recorded once. The sequence came from a girl aged 2-9 years with Rasmussen encephalitis and intractable seizures. The sequenced sample was peripheral blood, obtained at surgery.

The DNA for the CDR3 is TGTGCCAGCAGCCTGAGCTCCTACAATGAGCAGTTCTTC. Its translation: CASSLSSYNEQFF. V and J are TRBV7-2 and TRBJ2-1; unclear D gene. Between the trimmed V and J ends, which lost 5 bases and 0 bases, there was a span of 5 bases. The germline V gene has CDR1 SGHTA and CDR2 FQGNSA. The CDR3 spans 13 residues. Together with reference TRBV7-2 and TRBJ2-1, the CDR3 gives the full variable domain: GAGVSQSPSNKVTEKGKDVELRCDPISGHTALYWYRQSLGQGLEFLIYFQGNSAPDKSGLPSDRFSAERTGGSVSTLTIQRTQQEDSAVYLCASSLSSYNEQFFGPGTRLTVL.